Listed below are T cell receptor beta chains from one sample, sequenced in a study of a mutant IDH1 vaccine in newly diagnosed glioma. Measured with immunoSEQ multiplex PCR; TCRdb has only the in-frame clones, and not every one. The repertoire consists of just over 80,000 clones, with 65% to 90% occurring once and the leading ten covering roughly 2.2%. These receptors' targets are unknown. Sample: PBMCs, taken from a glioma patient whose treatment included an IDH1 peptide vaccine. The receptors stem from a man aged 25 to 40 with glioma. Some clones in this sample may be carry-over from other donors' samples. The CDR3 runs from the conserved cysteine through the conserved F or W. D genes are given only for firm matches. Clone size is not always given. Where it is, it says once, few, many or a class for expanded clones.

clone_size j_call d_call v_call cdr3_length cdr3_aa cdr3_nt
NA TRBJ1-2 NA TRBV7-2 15 CASSLVTGGNYGYTF TGTGCCAGCAGCTTAGTGACTGGCGGTAACTATGGCTACACCTTC
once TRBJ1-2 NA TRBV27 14 CASSPSGDHMGYTF TGTGCCAGCAGTCCTTCGGGGGACCATATGGGGTACACCTTC
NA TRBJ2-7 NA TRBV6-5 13 CASSRGRIWEQYF TGTGCCAGCAGCCGAGGACGGATCTGGGAGCAGTACTTC
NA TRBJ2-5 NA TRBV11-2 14 CASSFRVGKETQYF TGTGCCAGCAGCTTCAGGGTGGGGAAAGAGACCCAGTACTTC
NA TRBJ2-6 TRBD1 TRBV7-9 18 CASSLRRGLPSGANVLTF TGTGCCAGCAGCTTAAGAAGGGGGCTCCCCTCTGGGGCCAACGTCCTGACTTTC
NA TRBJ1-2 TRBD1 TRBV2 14 CASRSDRGRGGYTF TGTGCCAGCCGAAGCGACAGGGGCAGGGGTGGCTACACCTTC
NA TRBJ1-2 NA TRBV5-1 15 CASSQESNRAYGYTF TGCGCCAGCAGCCAAGAATCGAACAGGGCCTATGGCTACACCTTC
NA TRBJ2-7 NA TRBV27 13 CASRPTASYEQYF TGTGCCAGCCGCCCGACAGCCTCCTACGAGCAGTACTTC
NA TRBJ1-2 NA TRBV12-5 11 CATRGDYGYTF TGTGCTACTAGAGGGGACTATGGCTACACCTTC
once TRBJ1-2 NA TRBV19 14 CASISGDRHYGYTF TGTGCCAGTATCTCGGGGGACCGACACTATGGCTACACCTTC
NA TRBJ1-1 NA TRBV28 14 CASSFNRHGTEAFF TGTGCCAGCAGTTTCAATCGCCACGGCACTGAAGCTTTCTTT
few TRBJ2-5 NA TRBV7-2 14 CASSRGGLWETQYF TGTGCCAGCAGTCGAGGGGGATTGTGGGAGACCCAGTACTTC
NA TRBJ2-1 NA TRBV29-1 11 CSVEGGEIGFF TGCAGCGTTGAAGGAGGGGAGATAGGGTTCTTC
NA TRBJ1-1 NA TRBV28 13 CASSLRGRGSAFF TGTGCCAGCAGTTTACGAGGTAGGGGCTCTGCTTTCTTT
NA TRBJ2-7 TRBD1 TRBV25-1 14 CASSARQGSYEQYF TGTGCCAGCAGTGCCCGACAGGGATCCTACGAGCAGTACTTC
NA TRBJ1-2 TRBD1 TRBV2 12 CAGRPTGAGYTF TGTGCCGGCCGACCTACAGGGGCGGGCTACACCTTC
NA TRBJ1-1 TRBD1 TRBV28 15 CASSGWTGGFTEAFF TGTGCCAGCAGTGGTTGGACAGGGGGCTTTACTGAAGCTTTCTTT
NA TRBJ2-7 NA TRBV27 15 CASSDGRGWSYEQYF TGTGCCAGCAGTGACGGAAGAGGCTGGTCGTACGAGCAGTACTTC
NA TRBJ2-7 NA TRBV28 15 CASSQWEGQAHEQYF TGTGCCAGCAGCCAGTGGGAGGGACAGGCACACGAGCAGTACTTC
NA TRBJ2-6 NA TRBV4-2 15 CASSQDHAGANVLTF TGTGCCAGCAGCCAAGACCATGCTGGGGCCAACGTCCTGACTTTC
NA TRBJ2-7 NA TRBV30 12 CAWSVLGSEQYF TGTGCCTGGAGTGTACTAGGGAGTGAGCAGTACTTC
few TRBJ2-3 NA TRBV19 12 CACGENTDTQYF TGTGCCTGCGGGGAAAACACAGATACGCAGTATTTT
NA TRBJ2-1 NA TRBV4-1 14 CASSLPVGTYEQFF TGCGCCAGCAGCCTCCCGGTGGGTACGTATGAGCAGTTCTTC
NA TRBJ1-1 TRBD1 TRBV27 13 CASSSYRGSEAFF TGTGCCAGCAGTTCCTACAGGGGATCTGAAGCTTTCTTT
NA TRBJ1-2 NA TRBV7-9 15 CASSLDTPQTYGYTF TGTGCCAGCAGCTTAGATACCCCTCAGACCTATGGCTACACCTTC
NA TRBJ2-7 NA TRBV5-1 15 CASGLGPSQSYEQYF TGCGCCAGCGGCTTGGGACCTAGCCAATCCTACGAGCAGTACTTC
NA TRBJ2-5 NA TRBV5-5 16 CASSTEAGGYGETQYF TGTGCCAGCAGCACGGAGGCAGGAGGCTATGGAGAGACCCAGTACTTC
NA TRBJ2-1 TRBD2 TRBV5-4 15 CASSSSGRSYNEQFF TGTGCCAGCAGCTCCAGCGGGAGGTCCTACAATGAGCAGTTCTTC
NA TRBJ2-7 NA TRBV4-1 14 CASSQVGWGSEQYF TGCGCCAGCAGCCAAGTGGGGTGGGGGAGCGAGCAGTACTTC
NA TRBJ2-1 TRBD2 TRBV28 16 CASSLPGTSGGNEQFF TGTGCCAGCAGTTTGCCCGGGACTAGCGGGGGGAATGAGCAGTTCTTC
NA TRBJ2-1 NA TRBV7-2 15 CASSLRGSSYNEQFF TGTGCCAGCAGCCTTAGGGGCTCCTCCTACAATGAGCAGTTCTTC
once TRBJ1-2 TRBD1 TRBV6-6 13 CASSYQGADGYTF TGTGCCAGCAGTTACCAGGGGGCGGATGGCTACACCTTC
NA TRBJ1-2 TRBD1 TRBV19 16 CASTNPHKTGLYGYTF TGTGCCAGCACAAACCCCCACAAGACAGGGTTATATGGCTACACCTTC
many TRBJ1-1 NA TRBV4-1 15 CASSQESGPYEGAFF TGCGCCAGCAGCCAAGAAAGCGGGCCTTACGAGGGAGCTTTCTTT
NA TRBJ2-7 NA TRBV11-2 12 CASSPRGYEQYF TGTGCCAGCAGCCCCCGGGGCTACGAGCAGTACTTC
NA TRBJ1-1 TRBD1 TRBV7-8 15 CASSSATGGYTEAFF TGTGCCAGCAGCTCCGCGACAGGGGGGTACACTGAAGCTTTCTTT
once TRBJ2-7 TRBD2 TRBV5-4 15 CASSSGTSGGYEQYF TGTGCCAGCAGCTCGGGGACTAGCGGGGGATACGAGCAGTACTTC
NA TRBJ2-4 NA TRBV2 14 CASGEGAAKNIQYF TGTGCCAGCGGGGAGGGGGCAGCCAAAAACATTCAGTACTTC
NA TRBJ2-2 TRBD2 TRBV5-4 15 CASSLAGVGTGELFF TGTGCCAGCAGCTTAGCGGGAGTGGGCACCGGGGAGCTGTTTTTT
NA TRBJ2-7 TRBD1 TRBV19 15 CASSSGTGRLHEQYF TGTGCCAGTAGTTCCGGGACAGGGCGTCTCCACGAGCAGTACTTC
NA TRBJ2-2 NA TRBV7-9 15 CASSPEDRFTGELFF TGTGCCAGCAGCCCAGAGGACCGCTTCACCGGGGAGCTGTTTTTT